This TCR beta chain stems from a study of blood T cells in healthy people across ages. Broader study findings: The recorded TCR beta diversity per million T cells decreased in a roughly linear manner with age.

Sample-barcoded 5' priming and a J-beta primer mix drove a second PCR of about 7 to 11 cycles. TCRdb called the 5' RACE reads again in MiXCR, with one record for every CDR3 protein. Among approximately 800,000 distinct CDR3 sequences listed, approximately 59% were seen once. To note about this clonotype: Its specificity is not known.

Germline CDR1 LGHNA, CDR2 YNFKEQ. The CDR3 extends over 13 amino acids. Trimming cost V 1 base and J 4 bases, with 8 bases left between them. Each donor had 8.5 to 10 milliliters of peripheral blood drawn. PBMCs numbering at least 6.5 million were isolated per sample. Sample: blood. The source is a man aged 30 to 45 in good health. This chain links TRBV4-2 with TRBJ2-7; D unclear. Written as DNA, the CDR3 is TGTGCCAGCAGCCAAGTCACGGATTACGAGCAGTACTTC. Translation: CASSQVTDYEQYF.